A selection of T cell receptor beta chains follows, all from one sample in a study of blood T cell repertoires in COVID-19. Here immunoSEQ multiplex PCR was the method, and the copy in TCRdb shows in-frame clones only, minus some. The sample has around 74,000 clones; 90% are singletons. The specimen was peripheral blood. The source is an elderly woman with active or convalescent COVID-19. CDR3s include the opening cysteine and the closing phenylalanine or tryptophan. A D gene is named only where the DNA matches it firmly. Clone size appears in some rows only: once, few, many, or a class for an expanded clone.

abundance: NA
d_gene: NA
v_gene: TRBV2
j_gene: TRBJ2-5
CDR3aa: CASSASSIETQYF
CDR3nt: TGTGCCAGCAGTGCGTCCAGTATCGAGACCCAGTACTTC

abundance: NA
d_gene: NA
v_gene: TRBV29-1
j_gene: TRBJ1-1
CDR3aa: CSVEYSGGTEAFF
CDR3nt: TGCAGCGTTGAATATAGTGGAGGCACTGAAGCTTTCTTT

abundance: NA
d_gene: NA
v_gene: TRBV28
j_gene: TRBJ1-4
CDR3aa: CASSLREEWNEKLFF
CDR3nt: TGTGCCAGCAGTTTGAGAGAGGAATGGAATGAAAAACTGTTTTTT

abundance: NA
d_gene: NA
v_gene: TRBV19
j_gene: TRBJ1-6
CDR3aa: CASSIDFDSYNSPLHF
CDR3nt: TGTGCCAGTAGTATAGATTTTGACAGCTATAATTCACCCCTCCACTTT

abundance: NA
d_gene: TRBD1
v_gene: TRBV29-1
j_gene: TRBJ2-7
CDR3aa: CSVGTGGSEQYF
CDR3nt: TGCAGCGTCGGGACAGGGGGCTCGGAGCAGTACTTC

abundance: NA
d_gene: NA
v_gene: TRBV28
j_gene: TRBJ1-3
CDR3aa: CASSTPSSGNTIYF
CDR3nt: TGTGCCAGCAGTACTCCGAGCTCTGGAAACACCATATATTTT

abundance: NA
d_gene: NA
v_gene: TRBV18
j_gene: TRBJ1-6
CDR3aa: CASSPIVGGNRYSSPLHF
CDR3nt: TGTGCCAGCTCACCAATTGTCGGAGGAAATCGATATAGTTCACCCCTCCACTTT

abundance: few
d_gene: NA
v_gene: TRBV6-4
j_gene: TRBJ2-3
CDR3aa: CASSDSEGADTQYF
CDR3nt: TGTGCCAGCAGTGACTCAGAGGGTGCAGATACGCAGTATTTT

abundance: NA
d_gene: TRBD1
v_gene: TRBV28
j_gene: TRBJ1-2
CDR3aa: CASRPSGTGLYGYTF
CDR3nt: TGTGCCAGCAGACCAAGCGGGACAGGGCTCTATGGCTACACCTTC

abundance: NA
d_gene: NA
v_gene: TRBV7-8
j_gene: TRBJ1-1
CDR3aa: CASSSLYTNTEAFF
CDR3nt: TGTGCCAGCAGCTCCCTGTACACGAACACTGAAGCTTTCTTT

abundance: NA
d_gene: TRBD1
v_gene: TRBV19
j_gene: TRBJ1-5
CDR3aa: CASTPTPDRDNQPQHF
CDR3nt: TGTGCCAGTACTCCCACCCCGGACAGGGATAATCAGCCCCAGCATTTT

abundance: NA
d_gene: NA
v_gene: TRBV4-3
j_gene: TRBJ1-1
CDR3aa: CASSHDTGGDTEAFF
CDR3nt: TGCGCCAGCAGCCACGATACCGGGGGGGACACTGAAGCTTTCTTT

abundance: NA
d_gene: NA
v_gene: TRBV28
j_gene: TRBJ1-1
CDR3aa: CASRDNGNTEAFF
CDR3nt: TGTGCCAGCAGGGACAATGGGAACACTGAAGCTTTCTTT

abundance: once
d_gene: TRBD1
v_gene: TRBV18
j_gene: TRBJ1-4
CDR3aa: CASNRGGQGSGTNEKLFF
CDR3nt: TGTGCCAGCAACAGGGGCGGACAGGGAAGCGGGACTAATGAAAAACTGTTTTTT